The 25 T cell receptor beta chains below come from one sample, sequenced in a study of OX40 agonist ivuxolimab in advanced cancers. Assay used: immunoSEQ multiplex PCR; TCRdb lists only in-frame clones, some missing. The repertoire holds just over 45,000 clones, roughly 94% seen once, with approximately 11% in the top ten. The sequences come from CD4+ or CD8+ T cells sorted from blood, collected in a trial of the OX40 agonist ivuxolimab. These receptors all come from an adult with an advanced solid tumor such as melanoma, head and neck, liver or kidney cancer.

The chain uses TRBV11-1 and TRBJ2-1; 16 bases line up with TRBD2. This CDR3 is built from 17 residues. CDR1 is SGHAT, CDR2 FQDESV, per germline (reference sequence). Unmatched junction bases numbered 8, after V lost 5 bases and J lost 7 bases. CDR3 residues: CASSQGLAGGAGNEQFF. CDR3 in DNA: TGTGCCAGCAGCCAGGGACTAGCGGGAGGGGCTGGGAATGAGCAGTTCTTC.

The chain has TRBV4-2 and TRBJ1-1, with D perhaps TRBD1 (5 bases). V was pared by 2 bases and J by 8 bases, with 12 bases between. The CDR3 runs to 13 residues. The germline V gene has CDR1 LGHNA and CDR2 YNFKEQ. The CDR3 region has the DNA TGTGCCAGCAGCCAAACCGACAGTTTGGAAGCTTTCTTT. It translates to CASSQTDSLEAFF.

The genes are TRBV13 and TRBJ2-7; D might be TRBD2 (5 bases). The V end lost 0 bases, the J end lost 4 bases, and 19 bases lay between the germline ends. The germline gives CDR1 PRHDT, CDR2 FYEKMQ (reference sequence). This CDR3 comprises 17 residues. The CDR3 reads CASSLGPADGVTYEQYF. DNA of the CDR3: TGTGCCAGCAGCTTAGGCCCGGCGGACGGGGTAACGTACGAGCAGTACTTC.

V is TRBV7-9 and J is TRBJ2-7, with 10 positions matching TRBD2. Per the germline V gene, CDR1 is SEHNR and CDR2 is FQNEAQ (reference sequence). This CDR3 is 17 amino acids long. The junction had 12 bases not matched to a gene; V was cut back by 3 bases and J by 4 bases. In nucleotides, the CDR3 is TGTGCCAGCAGCTTCTCAGGGGGCGCGACTAGCGGGTACGAGCAGTACTTC. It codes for CASSFSGGATSGYEQYF.

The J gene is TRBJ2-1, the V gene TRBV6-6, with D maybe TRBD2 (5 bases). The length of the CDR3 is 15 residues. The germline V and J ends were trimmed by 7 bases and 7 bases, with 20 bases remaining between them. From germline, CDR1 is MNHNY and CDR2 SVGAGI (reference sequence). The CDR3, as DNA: TGTGCCAGCATCCGCATAGAAGGGAGAGAAAATGAGCAGTTCTTC. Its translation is CASIRIEGRENEQFF.

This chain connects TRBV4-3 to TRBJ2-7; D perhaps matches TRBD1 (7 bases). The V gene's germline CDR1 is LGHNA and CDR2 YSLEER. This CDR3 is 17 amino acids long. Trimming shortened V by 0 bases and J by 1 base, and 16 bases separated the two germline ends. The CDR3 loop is CASSQDILEGQSYEQYF. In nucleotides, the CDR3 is TGCGCCAGCAGCCAAGATATTCTGGAGGGACAGTCCTACGAGCAGTACTTC.

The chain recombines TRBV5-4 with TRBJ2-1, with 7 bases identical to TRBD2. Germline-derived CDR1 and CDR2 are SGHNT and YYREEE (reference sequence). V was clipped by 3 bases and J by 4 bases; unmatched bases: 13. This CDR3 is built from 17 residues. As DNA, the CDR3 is TGTGCCAGCAGCTACGCCGGCGGGAGTGGGTTATACAATGAGCAGTTCTTC. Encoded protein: CASSYAGGSGLYNEQFF.

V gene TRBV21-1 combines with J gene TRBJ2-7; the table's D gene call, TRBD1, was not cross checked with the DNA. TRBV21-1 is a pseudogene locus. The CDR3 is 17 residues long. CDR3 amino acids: CASRSPPTGGLSYEQYF. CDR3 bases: TGTGCCAGCAGGTCCCCGCCGACAGGGGGCCTCTCCTACGAGCAGTACTTC.

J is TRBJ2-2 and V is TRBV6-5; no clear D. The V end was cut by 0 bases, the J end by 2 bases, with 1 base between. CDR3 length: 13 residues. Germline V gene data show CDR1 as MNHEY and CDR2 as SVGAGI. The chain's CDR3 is CASSYSNTGELFF. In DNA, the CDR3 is TGTGCCAGCAGTTACTCTAACACCGGGGAGCTGTTTTTT.

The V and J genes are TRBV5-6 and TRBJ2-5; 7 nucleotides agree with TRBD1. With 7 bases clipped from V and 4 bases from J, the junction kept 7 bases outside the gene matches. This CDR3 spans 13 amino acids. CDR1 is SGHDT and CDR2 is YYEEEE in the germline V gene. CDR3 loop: CASLKDRPETQYF. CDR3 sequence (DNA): TGTGCCAGCCTCAAGGACAGGCCAGAGACCCAGTACTTC.

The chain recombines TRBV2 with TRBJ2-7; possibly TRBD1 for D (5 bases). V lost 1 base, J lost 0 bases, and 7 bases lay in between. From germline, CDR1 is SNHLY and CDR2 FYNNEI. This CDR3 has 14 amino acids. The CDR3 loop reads CASSEVDNSYEQYF. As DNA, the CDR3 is TGTGCCAGCAGTGAAGTGGACAACTCCTACGAGCAGTACTTC.

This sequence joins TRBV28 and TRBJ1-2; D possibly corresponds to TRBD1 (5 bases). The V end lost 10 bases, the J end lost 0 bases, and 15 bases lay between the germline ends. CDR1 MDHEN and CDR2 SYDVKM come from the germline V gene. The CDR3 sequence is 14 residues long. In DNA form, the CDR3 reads TGTGCCACCTTCTATGGGGCCGCTAACTATGGCTACACCTTC. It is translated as CATFYGAANYGYTF.

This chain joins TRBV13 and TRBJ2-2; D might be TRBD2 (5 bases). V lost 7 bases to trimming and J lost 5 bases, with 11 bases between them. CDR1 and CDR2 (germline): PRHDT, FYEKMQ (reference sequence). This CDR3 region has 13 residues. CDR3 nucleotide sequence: TGTGCCAGCACCCCTACTAGGACCGGGGAGCTGTTTTTT. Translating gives CASTPTRTGELFF.

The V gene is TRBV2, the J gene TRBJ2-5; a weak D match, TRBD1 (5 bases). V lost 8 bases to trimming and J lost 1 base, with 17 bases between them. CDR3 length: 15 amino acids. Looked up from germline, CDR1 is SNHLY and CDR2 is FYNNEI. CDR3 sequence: CASWPEQEIQETQYF. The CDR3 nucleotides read TGTGCCAGCTGGCCGGAACAGGAGATCCAAGAGACCCAGTACTTC.

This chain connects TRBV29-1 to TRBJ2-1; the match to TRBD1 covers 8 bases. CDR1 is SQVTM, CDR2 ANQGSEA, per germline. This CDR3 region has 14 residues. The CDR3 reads CRVTGGNSYNEQFF. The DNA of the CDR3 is TGCAGGGTTACAGGGGGTAACTCCTACAATGAGCAGTTCTTC.

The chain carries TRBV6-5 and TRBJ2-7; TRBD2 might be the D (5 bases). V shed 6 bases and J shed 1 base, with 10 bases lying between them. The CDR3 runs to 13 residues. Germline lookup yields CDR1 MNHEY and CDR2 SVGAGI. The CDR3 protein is CASSTRGSYEQYF. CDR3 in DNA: TGTGCCAGCAGCACCCGCGGGTCCTACGAGCAGTACTTC.

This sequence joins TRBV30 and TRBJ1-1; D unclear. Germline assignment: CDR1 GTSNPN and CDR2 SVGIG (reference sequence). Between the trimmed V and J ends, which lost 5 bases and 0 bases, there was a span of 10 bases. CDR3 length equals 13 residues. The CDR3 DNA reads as TGTGCCTGGCGTGGTGGCATGAACACTGAAGCTTTCTTT. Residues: CAWRGGMNTEAFF.

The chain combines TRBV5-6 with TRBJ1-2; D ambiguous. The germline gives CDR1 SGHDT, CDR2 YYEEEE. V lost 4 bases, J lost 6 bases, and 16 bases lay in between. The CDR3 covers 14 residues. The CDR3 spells CASSPRTLGDGYTF. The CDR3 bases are TGTGCCAGCAGCCCGAGGACCCTCGGCGATGGCTACACCTTC.

DNA of the CDR3: TGTGCCAGCATATTCTGGACTGAAGCTTTCTTT. Its protein is CASIFWTEAFF. V is TRBV6-5 and J is TRBJ1-1; D is undetermined. The V and J ends lost 7 bases and 5 bases respectively, with 8 bases between them. CDR1 is MNHEY and CDR2 is SVGAGI in the germline V gene. The CDR3 runs to 11 residues.

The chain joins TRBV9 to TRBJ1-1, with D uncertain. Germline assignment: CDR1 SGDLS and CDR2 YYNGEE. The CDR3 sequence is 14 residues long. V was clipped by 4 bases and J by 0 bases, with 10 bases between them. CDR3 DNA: TGTGCCAGCAGCCCCTCGAGTATGAACACTGAAGCTTTCTTT. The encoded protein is CASSPSSMNTEAFF.

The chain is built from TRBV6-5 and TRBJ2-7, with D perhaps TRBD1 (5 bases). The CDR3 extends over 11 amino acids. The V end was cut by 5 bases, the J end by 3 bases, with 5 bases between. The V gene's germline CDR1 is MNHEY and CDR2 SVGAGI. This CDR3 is CASSDSYEQYF. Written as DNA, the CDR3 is TGTGCCAGCAGTGACAGCTACGAGCAGTACTTC.

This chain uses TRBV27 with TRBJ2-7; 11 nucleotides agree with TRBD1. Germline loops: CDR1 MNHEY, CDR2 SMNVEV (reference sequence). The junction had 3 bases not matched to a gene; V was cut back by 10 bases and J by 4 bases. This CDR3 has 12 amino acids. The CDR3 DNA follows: TGTGCCACCGGGACAGGGGGATACGAGCAGTACTTC. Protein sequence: CATGTGGYEQYF.

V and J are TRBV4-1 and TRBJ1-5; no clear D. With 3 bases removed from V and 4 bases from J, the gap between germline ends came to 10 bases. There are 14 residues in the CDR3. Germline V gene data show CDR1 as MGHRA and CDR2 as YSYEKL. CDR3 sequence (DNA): TGCGCCAGCAGCCACGATACATGGAATCAGCCCCAGCATTTT. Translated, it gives CASSHDTWNQPQHF.

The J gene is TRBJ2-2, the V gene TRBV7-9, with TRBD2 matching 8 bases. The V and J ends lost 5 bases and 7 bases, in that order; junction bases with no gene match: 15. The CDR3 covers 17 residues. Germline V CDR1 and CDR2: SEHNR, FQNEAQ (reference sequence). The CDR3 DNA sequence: TGTGCCAGCAGCCCACTAGCGGACCGGAGGGAATACGGGGAGCTGTTTTTT. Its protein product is CASSPLADRREYGELFF.

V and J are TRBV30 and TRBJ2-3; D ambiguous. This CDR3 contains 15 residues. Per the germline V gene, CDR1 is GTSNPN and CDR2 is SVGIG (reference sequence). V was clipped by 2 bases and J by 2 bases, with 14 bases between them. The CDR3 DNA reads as TGTGCCTGGAGTCTGTCTCCTCAGCTCACAGATACGCAGTATTTT. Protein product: CAWSLSPQLTDTQYF.